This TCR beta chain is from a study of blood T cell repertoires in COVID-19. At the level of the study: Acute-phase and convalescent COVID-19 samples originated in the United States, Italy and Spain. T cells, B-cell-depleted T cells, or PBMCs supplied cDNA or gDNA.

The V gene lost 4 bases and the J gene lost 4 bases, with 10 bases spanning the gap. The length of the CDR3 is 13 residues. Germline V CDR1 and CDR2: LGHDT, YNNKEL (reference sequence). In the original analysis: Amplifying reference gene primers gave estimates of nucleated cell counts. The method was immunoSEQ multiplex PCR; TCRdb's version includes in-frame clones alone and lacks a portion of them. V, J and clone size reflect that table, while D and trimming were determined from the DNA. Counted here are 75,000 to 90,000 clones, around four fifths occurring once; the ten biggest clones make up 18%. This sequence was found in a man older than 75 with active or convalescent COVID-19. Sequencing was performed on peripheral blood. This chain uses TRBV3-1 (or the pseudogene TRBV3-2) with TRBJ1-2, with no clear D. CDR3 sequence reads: CASSPGNGYGYTF. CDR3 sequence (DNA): TGTGCCAGCAGCCCGGGGAATGGCTATGGCTACACCTTC.